This T cell receptor beta chain was captured in a study of CD8 T cells in ankylosing spondylitis. CDR1 is SGHRS, CDR2 YFSETQ, per germline. This CDR3 is built from 15 residues. Trimming stripped 4 bases from V and 1 base from J, with 11 bases between. Each CDR3 protein gets one entry after TCRdb re-called the 5' RACE reads with MiXCR. The data contain around 480,000 distinct CDR3 sequences, 17% of them singletons. Notes on the study in general: A TCR beta motif made of eight highly homologous variants seemed typical of ankylosing spondylitis blood. Disease-linked clones were CD8+ and relatively rare in peripheral blood.

To note about this clonotype: What it binds is not known.

The clonotype originates from a male donor with ankylosing spondylitis. Sequences were obtained from blood, either unsorted or a sorted T cell fraction (not recorded which). The chain is built from TRBV5-1 and TRBJ1-4; D not certain. For the CDR3, the DNA is TGCGCCAGCAGCCCGGACCGGGTAACTAATGAAAAACTGTTTTTT. Translated, it gives CASSPDRVTNEKLFF. Looking up the rest from reference TRBV5-1 and TRBJ1-4 gives the full variable domain: KAGVTQTPRYLIKTRGQQVTLSCSPISGHRSVSWYQQTPGQGLQFLFEYFSETQRNKGNFPGRFSGRQFSNSRSEMNVSTLELGDSALYLCASSPDRVTNEKLFFGSGTQLSVL.